This entry lists 21 T cell receptor beta chains sequenced from one sample in a study of shared T cell receptors in the human thymus. TCRdb's copy holds only in-frame clones and misses some; the assay was immunoSEQ multiplex PCR. The repertoire has hundreds of thousands of clones, 70% to 90% of them found once; the top ten carry approximately 0.0097%. These data were also reused for a study on human thymus T cells.

The sample comprised thymocytes. The receptors stem from a boy under three years old with a congenital heart defect.

The CDR3 DNA is TGTGCCAGCAGCTTTATAACTAGCGGGCGGGAGACCCAGTACTTC. Translation: CASSFITSGRETQYF. The rearrangement joins TRBV5-5 to TRBJ2-5; 9 positions agree with TRBD2. Per germline, CDR1 SGHKS and CDR2 YYEKEE (reference sequence). Trimming cost V 2 bases and J 5 bases; bases outside gene matches: 7. The CDR3 has 15 residues.

This clone has a handful of counts. The chain uses TRBV4-3 and TRBJ2-7; D is unclear. The CDR3 consists of 14 residues. The V end lost 2 bases, the J end lost 4 bases, and 12 bases lay between the germline ends. Germline values: CDR1 LGHNA, CDR2 YSLEER. The CDR3 sequence is CASSQSRGSYEQYF. As DNA, the CDR3 is TGCGCCAGCAGCCAATCGAGAGGTTCGTACGAGCAGTACTTC.

This sequence joins TRBV25-1 and TRBJ1-5; D uncertain. This CDR3 is 14 amino acids long. Germline assignment: CDR1 MGHDK and CDR2 SYGVNS. V was shortened by 5 bases and J by 4 bases, with 12 bases between the two germline ends. CDR3 DNA sequence: TGTGCCAGCAGTCCCCTCGGGAGTAATCAGCCCCAGCATTTT. It yields the protein CASSPLGSNQPQHF.

There are a few counts of this clone. The chain carries TRBV14 and TRBJ1-3; 8 bases map to TRBD1. This CDR3 has 16 residues. CDR1 and CDR2 (germline): SGHDN, FVKESK. V was pared by 0 bases and J by 6 bases, with 7 bases of the junction left unmatched. The CDR3 sequence is CASSQDRTGWENTIYF. In DNA form, the CDR3 reads TGTGCCAGCAGCCAAGATCGGACAGGGTGGGAAAACACCATATATTTT.

The chain is built from TRBV5-4 and TRBJ2-7, with TRBD1 matching 7 bases. Germline V gives CDR1 SGHNT, CDR2 YYREEE (reference sequence). J gave up 1 base and V 5 bases, and 6 bases lay outside the gene matches. CDR3 length equals 14 residues. The CDR3 nucleotides are TGTGCCAGCAGTCCACGGGGACAGTCCTACGAGCAGTACTTC. This gives the protein CASSPRGQSYEQYF. Full variable domain (remainder filled in from reference TRBV5-4 and TRBJ2-7): ETGVTQSPTHLIKTRGQQVTLRCSSQSGHNTVSWYQQALGQGPQFIFQYYREEENGRGNFPPRFSGLQFPNYSSELNVNALELDDSALYLCASSPRGQSYEQYFGPGTRLTVT.

The rearrangement links TRBV5-6 to TRBJ1-5; no reliable D call. Looked up from germline, CDR1 is SGHDT and CDR2 is YYEEEE. The CDR3 has 14 amino acids. Deletions cut 2 bases from V and 7 bases from J, with 13 bases between. As DNA, the CDR3 is TGTGCCAGCAGCTTCGGGAGGTTCGGCCAGCCCCAGCATTTT. It encodes CASSFGRFGQPQHF.

In DNA, the CDR3 is TGTGCCAGCAGCCGCCCGACAGGGAGCTCGACTAATGAAAAACTGTTTTTT. This encodes CASSRPTGSSTNEKLFF. The chain is built from TRBV14 and TRBJ1-4; 7 positions agree with TRBD1. The CDR3 loop spans 17 amino acids. The V gene's germline CDR1 is SGHDN and CDR2 FVKESK. Trimming cost V 4 bases and J 2 bases; bases outside gene matches: 10.

J is TRBJ1-5 and V is TRBV5-6; 7 nucleotides line up with TRBD1. Germline V gene data show CDR1 as SGHDT and CDR2 as YYEEEE. V was pared by 4 bases and J by 9 bases, with 10 bases of the junction left unmatched. The CDR3 loop spans 14 amino acids. CDR3 region: CASSPWTGDGPQHF. The DNA for the CDR3 is TGTGCCAGCAGCCCGTGGACAGGCGACGGGCCCCAGCATTTT.

V and J are TRBV5-1 and TRBJ1-2, with TRBD1 matching over 8 bases. J lost 4 bases, V lost 4 bases, and 18 bases had no gene match. This CDR3 is 18 amino acids long. CDR1 is SGHRS, CDR2 YFSETQ, per germline. DNA of the CDR3: TGCGCCAGCAGCCGGGACCCGACGACAACAGGGGGTCCCTATGGCTACACCTTC. Protein sequence: CASSRDPTTTGGPYGYTF. Filled out from reference TRBV5-1 and TRBJ1-2, the complete variable domain reads KAGVTQTPRYLIKTRGQQVTLSCSPISGHRSVSWYQQTPGQGLQFLFEYFSETQRNKGNFPGRFSGRQFSNSRSEMNVSTLELGDSALYLCASSRDPTTTGGPYGYTFGSGTRLTVV.

This chain links TRBV30 with TRBJ2-5; no reliable D call. The V end was cut by 2 bases, the J end by 5 bases, with 12 bases between. CDR1 is GTSNPN, CDR2 SVGIG, per germline (reference sequence). This CDR3 is built from 13 residues. CDR3 sequence reads: CAWSLRRGETQYF. The CDR3 DNA is TGTGCCTGGAGTCTGAGGAGAGGTGAGACCCAGTACTTC.

This sequence joins TRBV25-1 and TRBJ2-3; 12 bases are a match to TRBD2. Unmatched junction bases numbered 7, after V lost 3 bases and J lost 6 bases. CDR1 is MGHDK and CDR2 is SYGVNS in the germline V gene. This CDR3 has 16 amino acids. The CDR3 DNA reads TGTGCCAGCAGTGAGGCGACTAGCGGGAGCGGCGATACGCAGTATTTT. This translates into CASSEATSGSGDTQYF.

The chain is built from TRBV9 and TRBJ2-3, with a tentative D call TRBD1 (5 bases). The CDR3 has 15 amino acids. Trimming cost V 3 bases and J 2 bases, with 13 bases left between them. Germline CDR1 SGDLS, CDR2 YYNGEE. CDR3 in DNA: TGTGCCAGCAGCGCAGGGAAAGGGGCCACAGATACGCAGTATTTT. This gives the protein CASSAGKGATDTQYF.

The rearrangement joins TRBV18 to TRBJ1-3, with 8 bases aligning to TRBD1. CDR1 and CDR2 (germline): KGHSH, LQKENI. The CDR3 sequence is 16 residues long. J lost 1 base, V lost 2 bases, and 4 bases had no gene match. The CDR3 nucleotides are TGTGCCAGCTCACCAAATAGGACAGGGTCTGGAAACACCATATATTTT. This encodes CASSPNRTGSGNTIYF.

The sample holds one count of this clone. The CDR3 is CASSLEAGGPPEQYF. In nucleotides, the CDR3 is TGCGCCAGCAGCTTGGAGGCGGGAGGGCCCCCCGAGCAGTACTTC. V is TRBV5-1 and J is TRBJ2-7; TRBD2 agrees at 9 bases. The CDR3 contains 15 residues. V lost 0 bases and J lost 6; bases outside the gene matches: 7. Germline lookup yields CDR1 SGHRS and CDR2 YFSETQ.

J is TRBJ2-7 and V is TRBV12-2; the table's D gene call, TRBD2, was not cross checked with the DNA. TRBV12-2 is classified as a pseudogene. This CDR3 region has 15 residues. The CDR3 DNA follows: TGTGCAAGTCGTTTACATTTAATGAGCTCCTACGAGCAGTACTTC. Residues: CASRLHLMSSYEQYF.

CDR3 protein: CASSLNGDQPQHF. In DNA, the CDR3 is TGTGCCAGCAGTTTAAACGGGGATCAGCCCCAGCATTTT. V and J are TRBV6-5 and TRBJ1-5; D gene uncertain. Trimming shortened V by 4 bases and J by 5 bases, and 9 bases separated the two germline ends. Per the germline V gene, CDR1 is MNHEY and CDR2 is SVGAGI. The length of the CDR3 is 13 residues.

V gene TRBV14 combines with J gene TRBJ2-5, with D maybe TRBD2 (6 bases). The germline CDR1 and CDR2 sequences are SGHDN and FVKESK. The CDR3 is 15 residues long. Trimming removed 0 bases at V and 4 bases at J, with 12 bases between. CDR3: CASSQDRREGETQYF. The CDR3 nucleotides read TGTGCCAGCAGCCAAGATCGGCGGGAAGGAGAGACCCAGTACTTC.

The rearrangement uses TRBV7-9 and TRBJ1-5, with TRBD1 identical over 7 bases. CDR3 size: 14 residues. Germline CDR1 reads SEHNR; CDR2 reads FQNEAQ (reference sequence). V shed 2 bases and J 7 bases; nucleotides not matched to a gene: 5. CDR3 residues: CASSLKGDSQPQHF. As DNA, the CDR3 is TGTGCCAGCAGCTTAAAGGGGGACAGCCAGCCCCAGCATTTT.

The rearrangement uses TRBV6-1 and TRBJ1-6; D is perhaps TRBD1 (5 bases). The CDR3 contains 15 residues. V was shortened by 4 bases and J by 5 bases, with 12 bases between the two germline ends. Germline values: CDR1 MNHNS, CDR2 SASEGT. CDR3 amino acids: CASSVPETDNSPLHF. In DNA, the CDR3 is TGTGCCAGCAGTGTTCCCGAGACAGATAATTCACCCCTCCACTTT.

This clone was recorded only once. The gene calls are TRBV14 and TRBJ2-7; a weak D match, TRBD1 (8 bases). CDR3 length: 17 amino acids. V lost 0 bases, J lost 5 bases, and 20 bases lay in between. The germline V gene has CDR1 SGHDN and CDR2 FVKESK. In DNA form, the CDR3 reads TGTGCCAGCAGCCAAGATCGAGGACAGGGAGGGTCGAACGAGCAGTACTTC. Protein product: CASSQDRGQGGSNEQYF.

This chain uses TRBV30 with TRBJ1-1, with a tentative D call TRBD1 (6 bases). This CDR3 has 17 amino acids. Germline values: CDR1 GTSNPN, CDR2 SVGIG (reference sequence). Between the trimmed V and J ends, which lost 2 bases and 4 bases, there was a span of 23 bases. CDR3 sequence: CAWSTGQKGGYFTEAFF. DNA of the CDR3: TGTGCCTGGAGTACAGGACAGAAAGGGGGATATTTCACTGAAGCTTTCTTT.